Included here is one TCR beta chain sequence, with context. Its specificity is not known. The data are from a study of cytomegalovirus exposure and HLA in healthy donors. Overall study context: The 90 to 150 validation repertoires were produced on the same platform as the 700 or so repertoires of the first cohort. This was reported in a later analysis. Study conclusions and caveats: In the roughly 130 validation repertoires, a later analysis found that first-cohort TCR clusters tended to co-occur.

Trimming pared 0 bases from V and 5 bases from J, leaving 12 bases between. The germline V gene encodes CDR1 SGDLS and CDR2 YYNGEE. CDR3 length: 15 amino acids. Clones were sequenced by immunoSEQ multiplex PCR, and TCRdb holds only the in-frame ones, with some missing. The table lists 100,000 to 150,000 clones, roughly nine tenths of them singletons, with 1.1% in the top ten. The specimen sequenced was PBMCs. The sequence derives from a young woman in good health and CMV-seronegative. The chain combines TRBV9 with TRBJ2-1; D might be TRBD2 (5 bases). The CDR3 reads CASSVVGLSNNEQFF. The CDR3 region has the DNA TGTGCCAGCAGCGTAGTTGGACTTTCAAACAATGAGCAGTTCTTC.